The T cell receptor (beta chain) under discussion was sequenced for a study of early T cells in non-severe SARS-CoV-2 infection. This clonotype was seen a handful of times. Germline V gene sequence: CDR1 SNHLY, CDR2 FYNNEI. Trimming took off 8 bases at V and 4 bases at J, with 19 bases between the two ends. This CDR3 region has 15 residues. Tagging with unique molecular identifiers was applied to individual cDNA molecules. TCRdb redid the calling of the 5' RACE reads with MiXCR, one entry per CDR3 protein. The repertoire holds 25,000 to 30,000 distinct CDR3 sequences, with about 5% as singletons. The J gene is TRBJ2-3, the V gene TRBV2, with D perhaps TRBD1 or TRBD2 (6 bases each). Sequencing was done on a sample of whole blood. This TCR came from an adult who was a healthcare worker with PCR-confirmed SARS-CoV-2 infection or an uninfected control (not recorded which). CDR3 sequence (DNA): TGTGCCAGCTCTTCGATTGGGGGGCGGGCAGATACGCAGTATTTT. Translated, it gives CASSSIGGRADTQYF.